This is a list of T cell receptor beta chains from one sample in a study of T cells in localized non-small cell lung cancer. Method: immunoSEQ multiplex PCR; TCRdb's copy keeps in-frame clones and lacks some. Of around 36,000 clones in the sample, roughly three quarters were seen once. Here the sequenced sample was PBMCs, taken before any cancer treatment. All receptors come from a woman aged 35 to 70 with stage II squamous cell lung carcinoma. Both conserved end residues are part of each CDR3. The order of the fields is V gene, clone size, D gene, J gene, CDR3 DNA, CDR3 protein. The D gene is left open where the match is weak. The size entry is marked missing in some rows and otherwise reads once, few, many or a size class.

>TRBV5-1|-|-|TRBJ1-1
TGCGCCAGCAGCTTTTTGGGTGTCACTGAAGCTTTCTTT
CASSFLGVTEAFF
>TRBV7-2|-|-|TRBJ1-4
TGTGCCAGCAGCCGGGGATCGAATGAAAAACTGTTTTTT
CASSRGSNEKLFF
>TRBV5-4|-|-|TRBJ2-5
TGTGCCAGCAGCTTCCGGGACACGGAAGAGACCCAGTACTTC
CASSFRDTEETQYF
>TRBV28|-|-|TRBJ1-3
TGTGCCTCCCAAGGCTCTGGAAACACCATATATTTT
CASQGSGNTIYF
>TRBV27|-|-|TRBJ2-7
TGTGCCAGCAGTTTTTCGGGGTTATCCTACGAGCAGTACTTC
CASSFSGLSYEQYF
>TRBV7-2|-|-|TRBJ2-2
TGTGCCAGCAGCATCGCCCCGGGCGGGGAGCTGTTTTTT
CASSIAPGGELFF
>TRBV5-4|-|-|TRBJ2-7
TGTGCCAGCAGCCCGGACGGCTACGAGCAGTACTTC
CASSPDGYEQYF
>TRBV7-8|-|-|TRBJ1-4
TGTGCCAGCAGCTCACTTGGTGCAACTAATGAAAAACTGTTTTTT
CASSSLGATNEKLFF
>TRBV10-3|-|TRBD1|TRBJ2-1
TGTGCTCTCAGGGCTGAAACAGGGGGATTGAGAAATGAGCAGTTCTTC
CALRAETGGLRNEQFF
>TRBV28|few|TRBD1|TRBJ1-2
TGTGCCAGCAGGTCGGGACAGGGGACAATGCAGGGCTACACCTTC
CASRSGQGTMQGYTF
>TRBV13|-|TRBD1|TRBJ1-1
TGCGCGACGGGGGGTCAGGGGGCCCACACTGAAGCTTTCTTT
CATGGQGAHTEAFF
>TRBV5-5|once|TRBD1|TRBJ2-7
TGTGCCAGCGTGCCCCGGGACAGGGGTTTCTACGAGCAGTACTTC
CASVPRDRGFYEQYF
>TRBV6-1|-|TRBD1|TRBJ1-2
TGTGCCAGCAGTGAGGACAGGGCGTACAGCTATGGCTACACCTTC
CASSEDRAYSYGYTF
>TRBV2|-|-|TRBJ2-4
TGTGCCAGCAGTGTTGAGGGTAAAAACATTCAGTACTTC
CASSVEGKNIQYF
>TRBV5-6|-|-|TRBJ2-5
TGTGCCAGCAGCGCCGCGGCGTTGGAGACCCAGTACTTC
CASSAAALETQYF
>TRBV18|-|-|TRBJ2-5
TGTGCCAGCTCGAGGGGCGATACTTTTTTGGAGACCCAGTACTTC
CASSRGDTFLETQYF
>TRBV6-5|few|-|TRBJ2-7
TGTGCCAGCACCCCGATGGGCTCCTACGAGCAGTACTTC
CASTPMGSYEQYF
>TRBV5-1|many|-|TRBJ2-2
TGCGCCAGCAGCTTCGGGCAGGGCAACACCGGGGAGCTGTTTTTT
CASSFGQGNTGELFF
>TRBV19|-|TRBD1|TRBJ2-7
TGTGCCAGTAGTATAGATGGACAGGGGACGACCTACGAGCAGTACTTC
CASSIDGQGTTYEQYF
>TRBV9|once|-|TRBJ2-7
TGTGCCAGCAGCCCTCAGACAGGCTACGAGCAGTACTTC
CASSPQTGYEQYF
>TRBV7-9|-|TRBD1|TRBJ2-2
TGTGCCAGTACCCAGACAGGGGCGAACACCGGGGAGCTGTTTTTT
CASTQTGANTGELFF
>TRBV28|-|TRBD1|TRBJ1-2
TGTGCCAGCAGTTTCGGACAGGGAGGCTATGGCTACACCTTC
CASSFGQGGYGYTF
>TRBV4-2|-|-|TRBJ2-6
TGTGCCAGCAGCCAAGATAGGCGGCAGGGGAGCTCTGGGGCCAACGTCCTGACTTTC
CASSQDRRQGSSGANVLTF
>TRBV5-8|-|-|TRBJ1-1
TGTGCCAGCAGCTTGTCGCGACTTGAAGCTTTCTTT
CASSLSRLEAFF
>TRBV4-1|-|-|TRBJ1-1
TGCGCCAGCAGCCTCCCTTCAGGGAGGACTGAAGCTTTCTTT
CASSLPSGRTEAFF
>TRBV4-3|few|TRBD2|TRBJ2-1
TGCGCCAGCAGCCGTCGGCTAGCGGGCGATTCTTCCTACAATGAGCAGTTCTTC
CASSRRLAGDSSYNEQFF
>TRBV28|few|TRBD1|TRBJ1-1
TGTGCCAGCAGTCCCGGACAGGGCCACACTGAAGCTTTCTTT
CASSPGQGHTEAFF
>TRBV19|-|-|TRBJ2-7
TGTGCCAGTAGCCCCTGGTCCGGCGACGAGCAGTACTTC
CASSPWSGDEQYF
>TRBV25-1|once|-|TRBJ2-3
TGTGCCAGCAGTGACTTTACAGATACGCAGTATTTT
CASSDFTDTQYF
>TRBV5-1|-|-|TRBJ2-5
TGCGCCAGCAGCTTGGCGGGCCCCCCTGGGCAAGAGACCCAGTACTTC
CASSLAGPPGQETQYF
>TRBV7-2|-|-|TRBJ2-5
TGTGCCAGCAGCCACGACTTCCAAGAGACCCAGTACTTC
CASSHDFQETQYF
>TRBV28|-|TRBD1|TRBJ1-2
TGTGCCAGCATTTTATCAGGGGGCTCCTATGGCTACACCTTC
CASILSGGSYGYTF
>TRBV2|-|-|TRBJ1-5
TGTGCCAGCAGCCAAGACCCCAATCAGCCCCAGCATTTT
CASSQDPNQPQHF
>TRBV18|-|-|TRBJ2-5
TGTGCCAGCTCACTTGACAGGAGGGAGACCCAGTACTTC
CASSLDRRETQYF
>TRBV6-5|-|-|TRBJ1-5
TGTGCCAGCACCCCAGGGGTGAGGCAGCCCCAGCATTTT
CASTPGVRQPQHF
>TRBV18|-|TRBD1|TRBJ1-1
TGTGCCAGCTCACCGAGCCGGGACAGGGCGGTTGCTTTCTTT
CASSPSRDRAVAFF
>TRBV4-2|-|TRBD2|TRBJ2-2
TGTGCCAGCAGCCAGCTAGCGGGGGGCCTCACCGGGGAGCTGTTTTTT
CASSQLAGGLTGELFF
>TRBV4-2|-|-|TRBJ1-3
TGTGCCAGCAGCCAAGGTTCGGGACGGGGCACGTTTGGAAACACCATATATTTT
CASSQGSGRGTFGNTIYF
>TRBV11-2|-|TRBD2|TRBJ2-1
TGTGCCAGCAGCTTAGGGCTAGCGGGACTCGATGAGCAGTTCTTC
CASSLGLAGLDEQFF
>TRBV27|-|TRBD1|TRBJ1-2
TGTGCCAGCAGTTTATCTACAGGGGGAAGTGGCTACACCTTC
CASSLSTGGSGYTF
>TRBV2|-|TRBD2|TRBJ2-1
TGTGCCAGCAGTACGCAGCGGGAGGGCCGGGTCTTC
CASSTQREGRVF
>TRBV28|-|-|TRBJ1-5
TGTGCCAGCAGTTTAGACAGGAACCAGCCCCAGCATTTT
CASSLDRNQPQHF
>TRBV7-2|-|-|TRBJ1-2
TGTGCCAGCAGCTTAGTTCTAGACAGTTATGGCTACACCTTC
CASSLVLDSYGYTF
>TRBV28|-|-|TRBJ2-2
TGTGCCAGCAGTTTATGGGGGACCGGGGAGCTGTTTTTT
CASSLWGTGELFF
>TRBV4-2|-|-|TRBJ2-6
TGTGCCAGCAGCTCCCTCAGGTCCTCGGGGGCCAACGTCCTGACTTTC
CASSSLRSSGANVLTF
>TRBV6-6|-|TRBD2|TRBJ2-7
TGTGCCAGCAGTTACGAGCTATGGACTAGTGCTTACGAGCAGTACTTC
CASSYELWTSAYEQYF
>TRBV13|once|TRBD2|TRBJ2-6
TGTGCCAGCAGCTCCCGGACTAGCGGGTACAGGGGGGCCAACGTCCTGACTTTC
CASSSRTSGYRGANVLTF
>TRBV6-6|-|-|TRBJ2-3
TGTGCCAGCAGGGCGGCCACAGATACGCAGTATTTT
CASRAATDTQYF
>TRBV28|-|-|TRBJ1-4
TGTGCCAGCAGAGCGGGGACCGGGGATAATGAAAAACTGTTTTTT
CASRAGTGDNEKLFF
>TRBV7-2|-|TRBD1|TRBJ2-3
TGTGCCAGCAGCTCGCTGCGGACAGGGTTCGCAGATACGCAGTATTTT
CASSSLRTGFADTQYF
>TRBV7-9|-|-|TRBJ1-4
TGTGCCAGCAGCCTAACTACTTCTGGAAAACTGTTTTTT
CASSLTTSGKLFF
>TRBV14|few|-|TRBJ2-2
TGTGCCAGCAGCCGCCTGGACACCGGGGAGCTGTTTTTT
CASSRLDTGELFF
>TRBV10-3|-|-|TRBJ1-2
TGCGCCAGCAGTGCTGAGGCGGCTGGCTACACCTTC
CASSAEAAGYTF
>TRBV19|-|TRBD2|TRBJ2-2
TGTGCCAGTAGTATGTCCGGGACTAGCGGCCTCCGGGAGCTGTTTTTT
CASSMSGTSGLRELFF
>TRBV27|-|TRBD2|TRBJ2-1
TGTGCCACCGGGACTAGCGGATCCTACAATGAGCAGTTCTTC
CATGTSGSYNEQFF
>TRBV28|-|-|TRBJ2-1
TGTGCCAGCAGTTTTGGACTGTCGAGCTCCTACAATGAGCAGTTCTTC
CASSFGLSSSYNEQFF
>TRBV7-2|-|-|TRBJ2-1
TGTGCCTCCCCTCGGGCTGACTCCTACAATGAGCAGTTCTTC
CASPRADSYNEQFF
>TRBV7-2|-|-|TRBJ2-1
TGTGCCAGCAGCCGAGACGGGGACAAAAGTAAGCAGTTCTTC
CASSRDGDKSKQFF